Listed below are T cell receptor beta chains from one sample, sequenced in a study of immune heterogeneity within non-small cell lung tumors. TCRdb fed the multiplex PCR reads into MiXCR, producing one record per CDR3 protein. The table shows about 11,000 distinct CDR3 sequences, with around 30% occurring only once. Sequencing was done on a sample of lung tumor tissue. Receptors were obtained from a woman aged 50 to 60 with non-small cell lung cancer. CDR3s leave out the opening cysteine and the closing phenylalanine or tryptophan. Not every row has a clone size; where given, it reads once, few, many or a size class.

TRBJ2-1	TRBV12-3/TRBV12-4	NA	ASSQAGTSHNEQF
TRBJ2-3	TRBV6-6	NA	ASSYGRGGPDTQY
TRBJ2-1	TRBV28	many	ASRLAGVYNEQF
TRBJ2-1	TRBV11-1	medium-sized	ASRLLANEQF
TRBJ1-2	TRBV6-1	NA	ASSQLIGAGRLASYGYT
TRBJ2-6	TRBV7-2	NA	ASSFYEPGANVLT
TRBJ1-1	TRBV18	NA	ASSPQWATEAF
TRBJ2-7	TRBV15	many	ATSRDPHGTGSYEQY
TRBJ2-2	TRBV18	many	ASSPLPSGTNTGELF
TRBJ2-6	TRBV28	NA	ASAVSGANVLT
TRBJ1-1	TRBV15	NA	ATSRDLIQGTEAF
TRBJ2-4	TRBV18	few	ASSPFGTRAGNIQY
TRBJ2-1	TRBV20-1	medium-sized	SASNWVAVSNEQF
TRBJ2-7	TRBV19	NA	ASSKSGRTNYEQY
TRBJ1-1	TRBV29-1	few	SVEEAGPNEAF
TRBJ2-1	TRBV20-1	NA	SARGLAGGPPDNEQF
TRBJ2-4	TRBV20-1	NA	SAHRSRGGGRDIQY
TRBJ2-2	TRBV12-3/TRBV12-4	few	ASSLAGGRGELF
TRBJ2-5	TRBV5-1	NA	ASSANQETQY
TRBJ2-1	TRBV19	NA	ASSIGARPMSAQF
TRBJ2-5	TRBV28	NA	ASMRSSIEPQY
TRBJ1-3	TRBV2	NA	ASATAMGQGKNTIY
TRBJ1-5	TRBV28	many	ASTGGGQSQPQH
TRBJ1-2	TRBV10-3	NA	AISGRGDGYT
TRBJ2-7	TRBV24-1	NA	ATSDVMGEQY
TRBJ2-1	TRBV28	medium-sized	ASSFSGRAFDNEQF
TRBJ1-4	TRBV6-4	few	ASSQDPGQGNEKLF
TRBJ2-1	TRBV7-2	few	ASCRSRGGRVDEQF
TRBJ2-2	TRBV6-1	medium-sized	ASLRDITGELF
TRBJ1-3	TRBV18	many	ASSLAASSGNTIY
TRBJ1-5	TRBV28	NA	ASSAWDGYQPQH
TRBJ1-1	TRBV20-1	medium-sized	SARDGSRATEAF
TRBJ1-1	TRBV7-9	few	ASSNPPGQGYTFPAEAF
TRBJ1-1	TRBV6-1	medium-sized	ASRGTGEAF
TRBJ2-7	TRBV30	NA	AWKGSSYEQY
TRBJ1-1	TRBV6-5	many	ASSYRGAVVEAF
TRBJ2-1	TRBV12-3/TRBV12-4	medium-sized	ASRERLAGGDEQF
TRBJ2-3	TRBV20-1	few	SARTDTQY
TRBJ2-3	TRBV28	NA	ASSPTRQGSDTQY
TRBJ1-1	TRBV9	many	ASSGTGQSTEAF
TRBJ1-2	TRBV29-1	NA	SVDRDFYT
TRBJ2-7	TRBV7-9	NA	ASSLHVAEPYEQY